This T cell receptor (beta chain) was sequenced during a study of human T cells and chemical hapten exposure. Turning to the study itself: An area of 2 cm by 2 cm on upper inner arm skin received 2% DPC for sensitization.

The CDR3 extends over 14 amino acids. Germline V CDR1 and CDR2: SGHAT, FQDESV (reference sequence). Unmatched junction bases numbered 4, after V lost 4 bases and J lost 8 bases. From the RACE reads, TCRdb called clonotypes with MiXCR, one entry per CDR3 protein. The repertoire holds roughly 200,000 distinct CDR3 sequences, 24% seen once, with over 2% in the top ten. Stated time point: patch test 3, about 24 weeks after DPC sensitization. Treatment of the sample: therapeutic diphenylcyclopropenone sensitization with weekly scalp DPC. In this sample, this clonotype turned up once. Its antigen is unidentified. Overall study results and limits: Donors, who had alopecia, may show an immune response that differs from healthy people's.

The receptor was derived from a woman in her 40s with alopecia areata. Some clones in this sample may be carry-over from other donors' samples. The chain links TRBV11-1 to TRBJ1-4; 10 positions match TRBD1. The specimen was whole blood, collected in connection with sensitization to the hapten diphenylcyclopropenone (DPC). CDR3 DNA sequence: TGTGCCAGCAGCTGGGGACAGGGGAAAGAAAAACTGTTTTTT. Its translation: CASSWGQGKEKLFF.